Each of the 10 T cell receptor beta chains below was sequenced from the same sample in a study of CD8 T cells in ankylosing spondylitis. MiXCR was run by TCRdb on the 5' RACE reads, yielding one entry per CDR3 protein. This sample has more than 100,000 distinct CDR3 sequences, with over 9.5% found just once. The sample comprised blood, either unsorted or a sorted T cell fraction (not recorded which). These receptor sequences come from a female donor with ankylosing spondylitis or in good health (not recorded which).

This clonotype has only a few counts. In DNA, the CDR3 is TGCGCCAGCAGCATAGGCGGGACTAGCGGGGACTCCTACGAGCAGTACTTC. The encoded protein is CASSIGGTSGDSYEQYF. The chain carries TRBV5-1 and TRBJ2-7; 13 positions agree with TRBD2. CDR1 and CDR2 (germline): SGHRS, YFSETQ. V trimming: 4 bases; J trimming: 0 bases; junction bases outside the gene matches: 7. The CDR3 has 17 residues. Using reference TRBV5-1 and TRBJ2-7 for the parts outside the CDR3, the full variable domain is KAGVTQTPRYLIKTRGQQVTLSCSPISGHRSVSWYQQTPGQGLQFLFEYFSETQRNKGNFPGRFSGRQFSNSRSEMNVSTLELGDSALYLCASSIGGTSGDSYEQYFGPGTRLTVT.

This clonotype was counted ten times or more. The chain links TRBV12-3 or TRBV12-4 to TRBJ1-6; D unresolved. The CDR3 contains 16 residues. V lost 1 base to trimming and J lost 7 bases, with 14 bases between them. CDR3 DNA: TGTGCCAGCAGTTTAGGTACAGAGACGAGGAATTCACCCCTCCACTTT. This codes for CASSLGTETRNSPLHF.

This clonotype was counted at least ten times. The rearrangement uses TRBV5-1 and TRBJ2-7, with D tentatively TRBD1 (6 bases). V was trimmed by 1 base and J by 3 bases, leaving 17 bases between them. This CDR3 is 16 amino acids long. Germline values: CDR1 SGHRS, CDR2 YFSETQ. The CDR3 coding sequence is TGCGCCAGCAGCTTGATGACAGGCAATCACAACTACGAGCAGTACTTC. This gives the protein CASSLMTGNHNYEQYF. Full variable domain (missing parts from reference TRBV5-1 and TRBJ2-7): KAGVTQTPRYLIKTRGQQVTLSCSPISGHRSVSWYQQTPGQGLQFLFEYFSETQRNKGNFPGRFSGRQFSNSRSEMNVSTLELGDSALYLCASSLMTGNHNYEQYFGPGTRLTVT.

This clonotype came up many times. The chain couples TRBV12-3 or TRBV12-4 to TRBJ2-7; 7 nucleotides match TRBD1. CDR3 length: 14 amino acids. V trimming: 5 bases; J trimming: 2 bases; junction bases outside the gene matches: 6. The CDR3 is CASSRQGFAYEQYF. In nucleotides, the CDR3 is TGTGCCAGCAGTAGACAGGGTTTCGCCTACGAGCAGTACTTC.

Here the CDR3 DNA reads TGTGCCAGCAGTCTCGGACTAGCGGAGCTCCAAGAGACCCAGTACTTC. Its translation is CASSLGLAELQETQYF. The rearrangement links TRBV6-1 to TRBJ2-5; 10 nucleotides align to TRBD2. This CDR3 region has 16 residues. V was pared by 5 bases and J by 1 base, with 7 bases of the junction left unmatched. Germline lookup yields CDR1 MNHNS and CDR2 SASEGT.

For this clonotype: With a much larger clone just one base away, this may be a read error. This rearrangement joins TRBV28 to TRBJ1-2, with TRBD1 identical over 8 bases. Germline lookup yields CDR1 MDHEN and CDR2 SYDVKM. The CDR3 has 16 residues. The CDR3 protein is CASRSTTGQGFYSYTF. CDR3 bases: TGTGCCAGCAGATCTACCACCGGACAGGGATTCTATAGCTACACCTTC.

The sample holds many counts of this clonotype. The CDR3, as DNA: TGTGCCAGCAGCCTATCGGGGAGGGCTGACGGCTACACCTTC. Protein: CASSLSGRADGYTF. V usage is TRBV7-3 and J usage is TRBJ1-2; D gene unclear. The CDR3 is 14 residues long. Germline V CDR1 and CDR2: SGHTA, FQGTGA. The ends were cut back, 5 bases at V and 8 bases at J, with 18 bases in the middle.

This clonotype was recorded at least ten times. The V gene is TRBV20-1, the J gene TRBJ2-1; D unclear. Germline V gene sequence: CDR1 DFQATT, CDR2 SNEGSKA (reference sequence). The CDR3 contains 12 residues. CDR3 sequence reads: CSPVWTAGEQFF. The DNA of the CDR3 is TGCAGCCCTGTGTGGACCGCAGGTGAGCAGTTCTTC.

This clonotype has at least ten counts. The chain couples TRBV20-1 to TRBJ2-2, with no clear D. This CDR3 is 14 amino acids long. From germline, CDR1 is DFQATT and CDR2 SNEGSKA (reference sequence). Trimming removed 4 bases from V and 4 bases from J, with 13 bases in between. The CDR3 nucleotides read TGCAGTGCTACGGGCCTTCGTGGCACCGGGGAGCTGTTTTTT. The encoded protein is CSATGLRGTGELFF.

This clonotype was observed many times. The rearrangement uses TRBV6-2 or TRBV6-3 and TRBJ2-2; the D gene is possibly TRBD1 (6 bases). Germline V gene data show CDR1 as MNHEY and CDR2 as SVGEGT. This CDR3 is 15 amino acids long. V was pared by 1 base and J by 0 bases, with 6 bases between. The CDR3 nucleotides are TGTGCCAGCAGTTACTGGGACACGAACACCGGGGAGCTGTTTTTT. Translating it yields CASSYWDTNTGELFF.